These T cell receptor beta chains were read from a single sample in a study of cytomegalovirus exposure and HLA in healthy donors. The data were produced by immunoSEQ multiplex PCR, yet TCRdb's version contains in-frame clones alone and is incomplete. The repertoire holds roughly 100,000 clones, with around 73% as singletons. The sequencing sample was made of PBMCs. These receptors all come from a woman aged 40-49 years in good health and CMV-seronegative. CDR3s include the opening cysteine and the closing phenylalanine or tryptophan. A D gene is named only where the DNA matches it firmly. Clone size is shown for a subset of rows, as once, few, many or a class of expanded clone.

-	TRBV5-4	TRBJ2-3	TRBD2	TGTGCCAGCAGCCGACTAGCGGGAGGGGTAGATACGCAGTATTTT	CASSRLAGGVDTQYF
-	TRBV15	TRBJ2-2	TRBD1	TGTGCCACTAGTCAGGGGGCGAACACCGGGGAGCTGTTTTTT	CATSQGANTGELFF
few	TRBV25-1	TRBJ2-5	-	TGTGCCAGCAGTGATTGGTCCCGCGGGAAGGGCCAAGAGACCCAGTACTTC	CASSDWSRGKGQETQYF
-	TRBV14	TRBJ2-1	TRBD1	TGTGCCAGCAGCTACCTGACAGGGCGCTCCTACAATGAGCAGTTCTTC	CASSYLTGRSYNEQFF
few	TRBV19	TRBJ1-2	-	TGTGCCAGTAGTATCGGGGTGGTAGCTAACTATGGCTACACCTTC	CASSIGVVANYGYTF
-	TRBV28	TRBJ2-7	-	TGTGCCAGCACAGGGACACCAACCTACGAGCAGTACTTC	CASTGTPTYEQYF
-	TRBV5-1	TRBJ1-4	TRBD1	TGCGCCAGCAGCCCCGGGACAGTTAATGAAAAACTGTTTTTT	CASSPGTVNEKLFF
once	TRBV27	TRBJ2-1	-	TGTGCCAGCAGTTCTCTCCAGGGTGCCGAGGAGTTCTTC	CASSSLQGAEEFF
-	TRBV25-1	TRBJ2-7	-	TGTGCCAGCATGAGGTCAGGGCCCTACGAGCAGTACTTC	CASMRSGPYEQYF
-	TRBV28	TRBJ2-6	TRBD2	TGTGCCAGCAGTGCCAACGGGGAGGGCCTCTCTGGGGCCAACGTCCTGACTTTC	CASSANGEGLSGANVLTF
-	TRBV20-1	TRBJ2-7	-	TGCAGTGCTAGGGAGTTTGAGCAGTACTTC	CSAREFEQYF
-	TRBV28	TRBJ1-2	TRBD1	TGTGCCAGCAGTGCACAGGGGGCCCCTAACTATGGCTACACCTTC	CASSAQGAPNYGYTF
-	TRBV6-5	TRBJ2-7	TRBD1	TGTGCCAGCAGTTACTCAACAGGGGGCCTCTACGAGCAGTACTTC	CASSYSTGGLYEQYF
-	TRBV15	TRBJ1-2	-	TGTGCCACCAGCAGAGCGGGGGAAGGCTACACCTTC	CATSRAGEGYTF
-	TRBV6-1	TRBJ2-7	-	TGTGCCAGCAGTGAAGGGACAGCGCCCTACGAGCAGTACTTC	CASSEGTAPYEQYF
-	TRBV28	TRBJ1-1	-	TGTGCCAGCAGTTTATTAGCTCGGACTGAAGCTTTCTTT	CASSLLARTEAFF
-	TRBV9	TRBJ2-7	TRBD2	TGTGCCAGCAGTCCTGTAGCGGGGGATTACGAGCAGTACTTC	CASSPVAGDYEQYF
once	TRBV7-8	TRBJ2-3	TRBD2	TGTGCCAGCAGCCCCCCCGCGGGGGGAGATACGCAGTATTTT	CASSPPAGGDTQYF
-	TRBV4-3	TRBJ1-5	-	TGCGCCAGCAGCCAAGATGAGGCCCCTTTTAGGCCCCAGCATTTT	CASSQDEAPFRPQHF
-	TRBV4-1	TRBJ2-1	-	TGCGCCAGCAGCCAAGGACGGGAGTACAATGAGCAGTTCTTC	CASSQGREYNEQFF
-	TRBV7-2	TRBJ2-1	TRBD2	TGTGCCAGCAGATACCAAACTAGCGGGAGTAGGCATGAGCAGTTCTTC	CASRYQTSGSRHEQFF
-	TRBV5-4	TRBJ1-1	-	TGTGCCAGCAGCGAGCCCAGGCTGAACACTGAAGCTTTCTTT	CASSEPRLNTEAFF
once	TRBV4-1	TRBJ1-1	-	TGCGCCAGCAGCCAAGAGGGGAGTAACACTGAAGCTTTCTTT	CASSQEGSNTEAFF
-	TRBV18	TRBJ1-5	-	TGTGCCAGCTCACAGGGGGTGAGCAATCAGCCCCAGCATTTT	CASSQGVSNQPQHF
-	TRBV28	TRBJ1-2	TRBD1	TGTGCCAGCAGTCCCCCCTGGACAGGGGATGGCTACACCTTC	CASSPPWTGDGYTF
-	TRBV4-1	TRBJ1-2	-	TGCGCCAGCAGCCAAGGAGGGTATGGTGGCTACACCTTC	CASSQGGYGGYTF
-	TRBV7-2	TRBJ2-1	-	TGTGCCAGCAGCTTAGTGGTCAGCGTACCATACAATGAGCAGTTCTTC	CASSLVVSVPYNEQFF
few	TRBV4-1	TRBJ2-1	TRBD2	TGCGCCAGCAGCCAAGAGCCTAGCGGGAGATTCAATGAGCAGTTCTTC	CASSQEPSGRFNEQFF
few	TRBV18	TRBJ2-5	-	TGTGCCAGCTCACCACCGGGGGCTCGTGAGACCCAGTACTTC	CASSPPGARETQYF
-	TRBV7-9	TRBJ2-7	TRBD2	TGTGCCAGCAGCTTAAGGACTAGCGGGCTTAGCTCCTACGAGCAGTACTTC	CASSLRTSGLSSYEQYF
-	TRBV15	TRBJ2-5	TRBD1	TGTGCCACCAGCGGCCGACAGGGGGTCCAAGAGACCCAGTACTTC	CATSGRQGVQETQYF
once	TRBV28	TRBJ2-1	-	TGTGCCAGCAGGACTACAGGGGGGGGTAATGAGCAGTTCTTC	CASRTTGGGNEQFF
-	TRBV27	TRBJ1-1	TRBD1	TGTGCCAGCGGAAGGCCGAACAGGGGTGAAGCTTTCTTT	CASGRPNRGEAFF